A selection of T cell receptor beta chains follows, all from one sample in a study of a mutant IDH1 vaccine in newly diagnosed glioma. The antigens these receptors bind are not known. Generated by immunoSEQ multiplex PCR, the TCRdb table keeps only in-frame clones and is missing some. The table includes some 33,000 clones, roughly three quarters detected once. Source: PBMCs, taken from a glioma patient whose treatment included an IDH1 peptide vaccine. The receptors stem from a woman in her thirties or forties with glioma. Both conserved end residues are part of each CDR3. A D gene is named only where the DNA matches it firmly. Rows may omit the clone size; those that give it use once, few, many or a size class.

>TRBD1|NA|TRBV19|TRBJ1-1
TGTGCCAGTAGTATAGGCGGGACAGGGGGGAACACTGAAGCTTTCTTT
CASSIGGTGGNTEAFF
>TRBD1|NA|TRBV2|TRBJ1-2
TGTGCCAGCAGCATATTTCAGGGGGCAGGATATGGCTACACCTTC
CASSIFQGAGYGYTF
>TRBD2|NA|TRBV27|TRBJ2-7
TGTGCCAGCAGTTTATCAAGCGGGGGTTTTCTCTACGAGCAGTACTTC
CASSLSSGGFLYEQYF
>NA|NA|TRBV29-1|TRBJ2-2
TGCAGCGCCAGGCTCGCGAACACCGGGGAGCTGTTTTTT
CSARLANTGELFF
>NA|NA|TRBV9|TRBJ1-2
TGTGCCAGCAGCGACCCCCCCCATAGAGGCGGGGAAGGCTACACCTTC
CASSDPPHRGGEGYTF
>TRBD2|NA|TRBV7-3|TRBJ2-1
TGTGCCAGCAGCTCCCGGGGGGGCCTAGGCAATGAGCAGTTCTTC
CASSSRGGLGNEQFF
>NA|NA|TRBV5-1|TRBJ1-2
TGCGCCACTCCACGGGGGGGCGAGAACTATGGCTACACCTTC
CATPRGGENYGYTF
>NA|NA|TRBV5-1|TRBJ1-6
TGCGCCAGCAGCTTGGAAGTGACGGGGAATTCACCCCTCCACTTT
CASSLEVTGNSPLHF
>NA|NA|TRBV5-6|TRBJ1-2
TGTGCCAGCAGAGGACCGGGGCCTTTCTATGGCTACACCTTC
CASRGPGPFYGYTF
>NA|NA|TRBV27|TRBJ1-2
TGTGCCAGCAGTCTCCTAGGAATTGGGGGCTACACCTTC
CASSLLGIGGYTF
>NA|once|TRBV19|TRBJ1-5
TGTGCCAGTAAGAGGCCACAGGGCGTCAATCAGCCCCAGCATTTT
CASKRPQGVNQPQHF
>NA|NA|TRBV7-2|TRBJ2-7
TGTGCCAGCAGCCCCTATTACGAGCAGTACTTC
CASSPYYEQYF
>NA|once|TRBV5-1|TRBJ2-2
TGCGCCAGCACCCCCGGCGCGAACACCGGGGAGCTGTTTTTT
CASTPGANTGELFF
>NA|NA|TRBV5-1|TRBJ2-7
TGCGCCAGCAGCTTGTCTGGCCGTACTTCCTACGAGCAGTACTTC
CASSLSGRTSYEQYF
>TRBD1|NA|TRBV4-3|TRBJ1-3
TGCGCCAGCAGCCTAGACAGGGGCTCGGGAAACACCATATATTTT
CASSLDRGSGNTIYF
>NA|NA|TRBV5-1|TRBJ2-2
TGCGCCAGCAGCTTTGGTGCGAACACCGGGGAGCTGTTTTTT
CASSFGANTGELFF